The 9 T cell receptor beta chains given below trace back to one sample, sequenced in a study of beta chain features in type 1 diabetes. The authors reverse transcribed all of the isolated RNA, so sequencing captured expressed TCRB transcripts. The method was immunoSEQ multiplex PCR; TCRdb's version includes in-frame clones alone and lacks a portion of them. The sample has 15,000 to 19,000 clones; less than 45% are singletons. Sequencing input: stem cell memory CD4+ T cells from blood. The receptors here all came from a woman between 40 and 50 years old in good health.

This clone was detected a few times. The rearrangement uses TRBV29-1 and TRBJ2-5; TRBD1 agrees at 8 bases. The V segment lost 3 bases and the J segment 0 bases; nucleotides outside the gene matches: 9. Germline lookup yields CDR1 SQVTM and CDR2 ANQGSEA. The CDR3 has 16 amino acids. The CDR3 DNA reads as TGCAGCGTTGATGGCACCGGGACAGGCTACCAAGAGACCCAGTACTTC. Its translation is CSVDGTGTGYQETQYF.

In its sample, this clone was seen once. The chain combines TRBV4-2 with TRBJ2-3; possible D gene TRBD2, 6 bases. Trimming took off 6 bases at V and 0 bases at J, with 7 bases between the two ends. CDR1 and CDR2 (germline): LGHNA, YNFKEQ. There are 13 residues in the CDR3. The CDR3 loop is CASRGTSTDTQYF. CDR3 DNA sequence: TGTGCCAGCAGGGGGACTAGCACAGATACGCAGTATTTT.

This chain uses TRBV9 with TRBJ1-2, with TRBD1 identical over 10 bases. V lost 4 bases and J lost 4; bases outside the gene matches: 19. From germline, CDR1 is SGDLS and CDR2 YYNGEE. This CDR3 has 19 amino acids. The CDR3 region is CASSPLPIFPGQGIYGYTF. The CDR3 bases are TGTGCCAGCAGCCCATTACCCATTTTCCCGGGACAGGGGATCTATGGCTACACCTTC. The full variable domain, completed using reference TRBV9 and TRBJ1-2, is DSGVTQTPKHLITATGQRVTLRCSPRSGDLSVYWYQQSLDQGLQFLIQYYNGEERAKGNILERFSAQQFPDLHSELNLSSLELGDSALYFCASSPLPIFPGQGIYGYTFGSGTRLTVV.

The V gene is TRBV7-2, the J gene TRBJ2-5, with D perhaps matching TRBD1 (6 bases). CDR1 and CDR2 from the germline V gene are SGHTA and FQGNSA. V was clipped by 5 bases and J by 5 bases, with 12 bases between them. The CDR3 spans 13 residues. The CDR3 DNA reads as TGTGCCAGCAGCGGATACAGGGTCGAGACCCAGTACTTC. This encodes CASSGYRVETQYF.

The chain has TRBV7-2 and TRBJ2-2, with D perhaps matching TRBD2 (5 bases). The CDR3 covers 17 residues. V lost 5 bases to trimming and J lost 1 base, with 17 bases between them. Per the germline V gene, CDR1 is SGHTA and CDR2 is FQGNSA. The CDR3 reads CASSLSPRVRNTGELFF. Written as DNA, the CDR3 is TGTGCCAGCAGCCTTAGTCCGAGGGTTCGGAACACCGGGGAGCTGTTTTTT. The full variable domain, with the rest looked up from reference TRBV7-2 and TRBJ2-2, is GAGVSQSPSNKVTEKGKDVELRCDPISGHTALYWYRQSLGQGLEFLIYFQGNSAPDKSGLPSDRFSAERTGGSVSTLTIQRTQQEDSAVYLCASSLSPRVRNTGELFFGEGSRLTVL.

Notes on this clone: The junction departs from the called germline gene at one end, perhaps through a read error. The rearrangement uses TRBV6-1 and TRBJ2-3, with 8 bases that match TRBD2. Germline V gene lookup returns CDR1 MNHNS and CDR2 SASEGT. CDR3 length: 17 amino acids. The CDR3 protein is CASSQAPGGARPDTQYF. The CDR3 DNA reads as TGTGCCAGCAGTCAAGCCCCGGGGGGGGCGAGGCCAGATACGCAGTATTTT.

This clone showed up just a few times. The gene calls are TRBV29-1 and TRBJ1-1, with D perhaps matching TRBD1 (5 bases). CDR1 is SQVTM, CDR2 ANQGSEA, per germline. The CDR3 has 14 residues. V was trimmed by 6 bases and J by 4 bases, leaving 18 bases between them. The CDR3 spells CSVGMGGMGTEAFF. The CDR3 DNA follows: TGCAGCGTGGGGATGGGGGGAATGGGCACTGAAGCTTTCTTT. The full variable domain, its missing parts supplied by reference TRBV29-1 and TRBJ1-1, is SAVISQKPSRDICQRGTSLTIQCQVDSQVTMMFWYRQQPGQSLTLIATANQGSEATYESGFVIDKFPISRPNLTFSTLTVSNMSPEDSSIYLCSVGMGGMGTEAFFGQGTRLTVV.

The CDR3 DNA reads TGTGCCAGCAGCCAAGATGGGGGACAGGGTTATTCACCCCTCCACTTT. This codes for CASSQDGGQGYSPLHF. This chain uses TRBV5-4 with TRBJ1-6; 9 positions match TRBD1. The CDR3 is 16 amino acids. Germline V CDR1 and CDR2: SGHNT, YYREEE (reference sequence). Trimming removed 4 bases from V and 8 bases from J; junction bases left unmatched: 10.

CDR3 sequence: CASSESLPKTSSTGELFF. CDR3 bases: TGCGCCAGCAGTGAGTCGTTACCTAAAACTAGCAGCACCGGGGAGCTGTTTTTT. V gene TRBV10-2 combines with J gene TRBJ2-2, with D possibly TRBD2 on 6 matching bases. The V gene lost 0 bases and the J gene lost 4 bases, with 18 bases spanning the gap. This CDR3 comprises 18 residues. Germline loops: CDR1 WSHSY, CDR2 SAAADI.